This T cell receptor (beta chain) was recorded in a study of beta chain features in type 1 diabetes. The wider study: Sorted cells, roughly 100,000,000 in number, were examined across all samples. General study results and limits: Patients with Type 1 diabetes showed moderately but significantly shorter TCRB CDR3s in all four CD4+ subsets.

Germline-derived CDR1 and CDR2 are KGHSH and LQKENI. The CDR3 sequence is 13 residues long. V lost 2 bases, J lost 5 bases, and 9 bases lay in between. Expressed TCRB transcripts were sequenced because the isolated RNA had all been reverse transcribed beforehand. Assay used: immunoSEQ multiplex PCR; TCRdb lists only in-frame clones, some missing. The sample carries 900,000 or so clones, roughly a sixth recorded once. By way of CD45RO/CCR7/CD25/CD127/CD95/CD27, the CD4+ regulatory, stem cell-like memory, central memory and naive cells were sorted. On this clone: What it binds is not known.

The TCR comes from a woman aged 18-30 years in good health. V usage is TRBV18 and J usage is TRBJ1-1, with a weak D call TRBD1 (5 bases). Sequenced sample: naive CD4+ T cells from blood. The CDR3 region is CASSPAEGTEAFF. Written as DNA, the CDR3 is TGTGCCAGCTCACCAGCGGAGGGGACTGAAGCTTTCTTT.